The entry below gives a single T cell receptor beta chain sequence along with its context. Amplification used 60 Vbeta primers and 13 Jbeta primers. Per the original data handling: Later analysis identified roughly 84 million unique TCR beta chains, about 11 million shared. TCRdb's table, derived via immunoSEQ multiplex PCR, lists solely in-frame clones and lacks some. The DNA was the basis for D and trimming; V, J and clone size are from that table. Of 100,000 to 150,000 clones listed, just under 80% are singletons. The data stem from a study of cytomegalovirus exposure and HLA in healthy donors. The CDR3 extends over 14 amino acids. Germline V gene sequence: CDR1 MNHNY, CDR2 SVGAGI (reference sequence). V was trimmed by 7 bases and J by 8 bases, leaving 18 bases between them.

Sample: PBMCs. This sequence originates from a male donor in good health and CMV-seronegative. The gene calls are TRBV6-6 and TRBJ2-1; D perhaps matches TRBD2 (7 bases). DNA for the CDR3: TGTGCCAGCACCCCGGGGAGGGGGAAAGATGAGCAGTTCTTC. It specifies CASTPGRGKDEQFF.